The rows below give T cell receptor beta chains drawn from one sample of a study of T cells after yellow fever vaccination. MiXCR, run by TCRdb on the 5' RACE reads, gives a single entry per CDR3 protein. The sample contains some 350,000 distinct CDR3 sequences, about 4% of which appear only once. Sequencing was performed on PBMCs, taken 5 days after the yellow fever booster vaccination. The receptors here all came from a man between 18 and 35 years old who received the YFV17D yellow fever vaccine. CDR3s include the opening cysteine and the closing phenylalanine or tryptophan. A D gene is named only where the DNA matches it firmly. Clone size is not always given. Where it is, it says once, few, many or a class for expanded clones.

>NA|TRBJ1-4|TRBV10-3|TRBD1
TGTGCCATCAGTGAGAACAGGGGGGAAAAACTGTTTTTT
CAISENRGEKLFF
>many|TRBJ2-7|TRBV7-8|NA
TGTGCCAGCAGCTTATCCAGGGGGGAATTTTTGTTCGAGCAGTACTTC
CASSLSRGEFLFEQYF
>NA|TRBJ2-5|TRBV5-5|NA
TGTGCCAGCAGTTGGACATTTGGGGAGACCCAGTACTTC
CASSWTFGETQYF
>many|TRBJ2-6|TRBV7-9|NA
TGTGCCAGCACCCTGGTGCGGTATGGGGCCAACGTCCTGACTTTC
CASTLVRYGANVLTF
>few|TRBJ2-5|TRBV12-3/TRBV12-4|TRBD1
TGTGCCAGCACCCTGACAGGGTATCGCCAAGAGACCCAGTACTTC
CASTLTGYRQETQYF
>many|TRBJ1-1|TRBV5-1|NA
TGCGCCAGCAGCTTGGCCCAGGATCGGGACACTGAAGCTTTCTTT
CASSLAQDRDTEAFF
>many|TRBJ2-3|TRBV15|NA
TGTGCCACCAGCACGGCGCCGGGACACTACACAGATACGCAGTATTTT
CATSTAPGHYTDTQYF
>few|TRBJ2-3|TRBV5-1|NA
TGCGCCAGCAGCTTCGGCGCGGGAACCACAGATACGCAGTATTTT
CASSFGAGTTDTQYF
>few|TRBJ1-2|TRBV6-5|NA
TGTGCCAGCAGTTACTCGATAACAGGGACCTATGGCTACACCTTC
CASSYSITGTYGYTF
>few|TRBJ1-2|TRBV7-6|NA
TGTGCCAGCAGCAAGGGACGGAGCTATGGCTACACCTTC
CASSKGRSYGYTF
>NA|TRBJ1-5|TRBV10-3|NA
TGTGCCATCAGTGAGCGGTTTACAGATCAACGCAATCAGCCCCAGCATTTT
CAISERFTDQRNQPQHF
>many|TRBJ2-7|TRBV2|NA
TGTGCCAGCAGTGAGCCCTTCGAGGACGAGCAGTACTTC
CASSEPFEDEQYF
>NA|TRBJ1-1|TRBV10-2|TRBD1
TGCGCCAGCAGGAGAAGACAGGGTACTGAAGCTTTCTTT
CASRRRQGTEAFF
>few|TRBJ2-7|TRBV6-2/TRBV6-3|NA
TGTGCCAGCAATAAGATGCGGGACAGTTCCTACGAGCAGTACTTC
CASNKMRDSSYEQYF
>many|TRBJ2-3|TRBV2|NA
TGTGCCAGCTCCCGGCATCTGAGGAGTGAGGATACGCAGTATTTT
CASSRHLRSEDTQYF
>NA|TRBJ2-6|TRBV5-1|NA
TGCGCCAGCACTGGCCCCACACCCTCTGGGGCCAACGTCCTGACTTTC
CASTGPTPSGANVLTF
>many|TRBJ2-3|TRBV5-1|NA
TGCGCCAGCAGTCAACAGGTAACAGATACGCAGTATTTT
CASSQQVTDTQYF
>NA|TRBJ2-1|TRBV12-3/TRBV12-4|NA
TGTGCCAGCAGGCGCGGGGCCGAGCAGTTCTTC
CASRRGAEQFF
>NA|TRBJ1-2|TRBV7-2|TRBD1
TGTGCCAGCTTCCTACAGGGGAATATCGGCTACACCTTC
CASFLQGNIGYTF
>few|TRBJ2-3|TRBV29-1|TRBD1
TGCGGGGGTCGGGACAGGGTCGCAGATACGCAGTATTTT
CGGRDRVADTQYF
>many|TRBJ1-4|TRBV5-1|NA
TGCGCCAGCAGGACCGGGCCCATGGGAACTAATGAAAAACTGTTTTTT
CASRTGPMGTNEKLFF
>few|TRBJ2-1|TRBV12-3/TRBV12-4|NA
TGTGCCAGCAGTTTAAGGCTTAGCGGTGGCGATGAGCAGTTCTTC
CASSLRLSGGDEQFF
>once|TRBJ1-1|TRBV5-4|NA
TGTGCCAGCAGCTTCAATGTACGCACTGAAGCTTTCTTT
CASSFNVRTEAFF
>NA|TRBJ2-1|TRBV5-1|NA
TGCGCCAGCAGGTTAGGGCTGAATAATGAGCAGTTCTTC
CASRLGLNNEQFF
>many|TRBJ1-2|TRBV5-1|NA
TGCGCCAGCAGCTTGGACGGAACCCATATTAACTATGGCTACACCTTC
CASSLDGTHINYGYTF
>few|TRBJ2-1|TRBV19|TRBD1
TGTGCCAGTAGTATTAGGGGGCTTGGGAATGAGCAGTTCTTC
CASSIRGLGNEQFF
>NA|TRBJ1-1|TRBV10-3|NA
TGTGCCATCAGTGAGTCGGGGGAGACTGAAGCTTTCTTT
CAISESGETEAFF
>few|TRBJ2-6|TRBV20-1|NA
TGCAGTGCTAGCCTCGCAGCTGGGGCCAACGTCCTGACTTTC
CSASLAAGANVLTF
>NA|TRBJ1-5|TRBV6-1|TRBD1
TGTGCCAGCAGTGAATCATCACAGGGGACGGGTCAGCCCCAGCATTTT
CASSESSQGTGQPQHF
>NA|TRBJ2-1|TRBV25-1|NA
TGTGCCAGCAGTGAAATTGAGACTAGCAATGAGCAGTTCTTC
CASSEIETSNEQFF
>NA|TRBJ2-3|TRBV7-9|TRBD1
TGTGCCAGCAGTTCTTTCCCCAGGGGGCAAGATACGCAGTATTTT
CASSSFPRGQDTQYF
>NA|TRBJ2-7|TRBV28|NA
TGTGCCAGCAGTTTAGGGTCTTTGGGCGAGCAGTACTTC
CASSLGSLGEQYF
>NA|TRBJ2-7|TRBV20-1|TRBD2
TGCAGTGCTAGAACCGCCAGCGGGGGCCGCCCCTACGTGCAGTACTTC
CSARTASGGRPYVQYF
>few|TRBJ1-6|TRBV7-9|NA
TGTGCCAGCAGCCCGTTAGCGCAGGCACCCCTCCACTTT
CASSPLAQAPLHF
>many|TRBJ2-1|TRBV5-6|NA
TGTGCCAGCAGCTTGAGACGGGACAAAGCTTTGTCGGCTGAGCAGTTCTTC
CASSLRRDKALSAEQFF
>NA|TRBJ1-2|TRBV4-3|NA
TGCGCCAGCAGCCAAGACCAAACCCGAAACTATGGCTACACCTTC
CASSQDQTRNYGYTF
>many|TRBJ1-5|TRBV6-2/TRBV6-3|NA
TGTGCCAGCAGTTACTCCGGGGGCAATCAGCCCCAGCATTTT
CASSYSGGNQPQHF
>few|TRBJ1-6|TRBV4-2|NA
TGTGCCAGCAGCCAAGACGGATCGCTTACGGGCTCACCCCTCCACTTT
CASSQDGSLTGSPLHF
>NA|TRBJ1-1|TRBV9|NA
TGTGCCAGCAGCGTCGACAGTTCGCCCACTGAAGCTTTCTTT
CASSVDSSPTEAFF
>many|TRBJ2-2|TRBV6-5|NA
TGTGCCAGCAGTTGGGGACATTTACCCGGGGAGCTGTTTTTT
CASSWGHLPGELFF
>NA|TRBJ1-2|TRBV7-2|NA
TGTGCCAGCAGCTTATATGCGGGGGCCTCTAACTATGGCTACACCTTC
CASSLYAGASNYGYTF
>many|TRBJ1-1|TRBV27|TRBD1
TGTGCCACCTCTGCCCGGAAGGGGGCCATGAACACTGAAGCTTTCTTT
CATSARKGAMNTEAFF